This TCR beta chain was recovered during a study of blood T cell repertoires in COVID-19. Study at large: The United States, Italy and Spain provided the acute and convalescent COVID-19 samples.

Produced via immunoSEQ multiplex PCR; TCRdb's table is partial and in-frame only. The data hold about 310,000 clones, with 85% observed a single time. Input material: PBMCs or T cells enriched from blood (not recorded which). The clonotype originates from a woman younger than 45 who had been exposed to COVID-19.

The CDR3 region has the DNA TGTGCCAGCAGCCGTCGGACAGGGATCGGTAATTCACCCCTCCACTTT. This codes for CASSRRTGIGNSPLHF. This chain links TRBV7-9 with TRBJ1-6; 8 nucleotides line up with TRBD1. The germline CDR1 and CDR2 sequences are SEHNR and FQNEAQ (reference sequence). This CDR3 has 16 amino acids. The V segment lost 5 bases and the J segment 6 bases; nucleotides outside the gene matches: 9.